This entry concerns a single T cell receptor (beta chain). This sample is drawn from a study of T-cell reconstitution after alpha-beta-depleted transplantation in children. During its preparation, the TCRbeta library received unique molecular identifiers. TCRdb recomputed calls from the PCR reads with MiXCR, one row per CDR3 protein. The sample includes some 110,000 distinct CDR3 sequences, over 9% of them seen just once. The CDR3 contains 13 residues. Germline V gene data show CDR1 as MDHEN and CDR2 as SYDVKM. V was cut by 2 bases and J by 11 bases, with 15 bases left in between. The sample was PBMCs, taken before TCRalphabeta/CD19-depleted stem cell transplant. The sequence came from a boy aged 2 to 9 with acute lymphoblastic leukemia, due to receive a stem cell transplant. V usage is TRBV28 and J usage is TRBJ1-1; tentative D call: TRBD1 (6 bases). CDR3 protein: CASSLPGASMAFF. The CDR3 DNA follows: TGTGCCAGCAGTTTACCGGGGGCGTCAATGGCTTTCTTT.